This T cell receptor beta chain was retrieved from a study of cytomegalovirus exposure and HLA in healthy donors listed by TCRdb under 2017. Turning to the overall study: According to a later analysis, one platform produced both the roughly 120 validation repertoires and the approximately 670 repertoires of the first cohort. The study was designed to test whether signatures of past pathogen exposure could be identified by cataloging public T cell receptors. The study combined high-throughput TCR immunosequencing, statistical association of individual TCRs with disease status, and machine learning to predict cytomegalovirus infection status. Besides the first cohort of 666 subjects, a separate validation cohort made up of over 95 different subjects was used. What the authors observed across the whole study: A later analysis found that TCRs clustered in the first cohort also tended to co-occur in the 110 or so validation repertoires, with approximately 94% of cluster scores above 0. The study gave a list of over 150 TCR beta chains associated with cytomegalovirus. All 120 or so repertoires were used to score co-occurrence in the validation cohort in a later analysis, because that analysis had no HLA typing for the cohort. The classifier was reported to diagnose cytomegalovirus status with high specificity and sensitivity in both the original cohort and the validation cohort. Most TCR sequences were seen in very few donors, while some public TCRs were found in many individuals. The authors suggested that the approach could potentially be extended to other disease states and immunological phenotypes. In vitro tests confirmed that a few of the cytomegalovirus-associated TCR beta chains recognize cytomegalovirus antigens.

Worth noting for this clone: Its antigen remains unidentified. Base-call qualities are not available, and no considerably larger clone is one nucleotide away.

Library preparation used the immunoSEQ multiplex PCR assay. The source study handled its data this way. A statistical classification framework was developed to diagnose cytomegalovirus status using the catalog of TCR beta chain sequences. TCRdb obtained this table from immuneACCESS and retained in-frame rearrangements with V and J assigned. These tables miss some clones; where compared with another copy, unresolved V genes account for less than half of the shortfall, and the remainder is unexplained. V and J calls and clone size follow that table, whereas D and trimming were derived from the DNA. The sample table shows approximately 160,000 clones, and about 90% are seen once. The ten largest account for 4% to 4.5% of the sample. Including cysteine and phenylalanine, the CDR3 has 16 amino acids. Just CDR3 DNA is preserved here, 48 bases in frame from base 1. Here V drops 2 bases and J drops 4 bases, and the junction holds 8 bases not matched to any gene. Reading the germline V gene gives CDR1 SGHRS and CDR2 YFSETQ.

The donors belonged to the validation cohort of approximately 130 subjects, which was separate from the roughly 670-subject first cohort. The TCR sequence derives from a young man in good health and CMV-seropositive. Recombination connected TRBV5-1 to TRBJ2-1, and 8 bases in between align with TRBD2. Sequenced sample: PBMCs. In nucleotide form, the sequence is TGCGCCAGCAGCTTAGGTGCTAGCGGGCCTTACAATGAGCAGTTCTTC. This sequence encodes CASSLGASGPYNEQFF.